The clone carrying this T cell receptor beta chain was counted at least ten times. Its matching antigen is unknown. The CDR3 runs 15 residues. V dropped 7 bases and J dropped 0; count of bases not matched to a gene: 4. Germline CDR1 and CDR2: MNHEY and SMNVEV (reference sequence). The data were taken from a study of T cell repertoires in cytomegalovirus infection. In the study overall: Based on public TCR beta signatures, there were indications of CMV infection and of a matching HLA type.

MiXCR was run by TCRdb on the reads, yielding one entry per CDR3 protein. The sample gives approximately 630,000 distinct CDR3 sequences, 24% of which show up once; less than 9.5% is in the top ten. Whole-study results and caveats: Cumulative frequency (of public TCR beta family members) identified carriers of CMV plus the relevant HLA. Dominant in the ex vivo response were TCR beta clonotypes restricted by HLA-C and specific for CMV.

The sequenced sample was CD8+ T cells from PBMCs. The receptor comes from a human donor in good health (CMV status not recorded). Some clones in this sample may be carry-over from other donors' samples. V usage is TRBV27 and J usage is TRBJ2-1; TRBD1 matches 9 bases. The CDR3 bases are TGTGCCAGCAACAGGGGGCTTCCCTCCTACAATGAGCAGTTCTTC. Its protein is CASNRGLPSYNEQFF.